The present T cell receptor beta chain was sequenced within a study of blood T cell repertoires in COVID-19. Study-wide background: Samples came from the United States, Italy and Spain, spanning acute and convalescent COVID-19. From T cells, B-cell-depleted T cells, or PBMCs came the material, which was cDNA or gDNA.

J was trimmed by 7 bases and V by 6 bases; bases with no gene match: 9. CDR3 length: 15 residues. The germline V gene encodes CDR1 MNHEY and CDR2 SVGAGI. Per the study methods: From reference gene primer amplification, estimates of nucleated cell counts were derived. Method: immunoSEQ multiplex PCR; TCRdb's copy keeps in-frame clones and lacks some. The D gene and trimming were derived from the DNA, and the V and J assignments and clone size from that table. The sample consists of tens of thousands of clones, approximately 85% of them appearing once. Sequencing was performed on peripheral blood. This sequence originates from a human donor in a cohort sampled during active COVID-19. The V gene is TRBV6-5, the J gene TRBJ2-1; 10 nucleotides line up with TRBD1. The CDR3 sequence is CASRSRDRGINEQFF. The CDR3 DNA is TGTGCCAGCAGGTCCCGGGACAGGGGCATTAATGAGCAGTTCTTC.